There are a few counts of the clone carrying this T cell receptor (beta chain). The data were taken from a study of shared T cell receptors in the human thymus. Produced via immunoSEQ multiplex PCR; TCRdb's table is partial and in-frame only. Altogether roughly 550,000 clones are present, 75% to 85% being singletons, with the ten largest covering around 0.013%. The same data also went into a second study, on human thymus T cells.

Input material: thymocytes. This receptor was identified in a boy younger than two with a congenital heart defect.

DNA for the CDR3: TGTGCCAGCAGCAAATACAGAATCAATCAGCCCCAGCATTTT. It codes for CASSKYRINQPQHF. The J gene is TRBJ1-5, the V gene TRBV7-2; D not certain. V lost 5 bases, J lost 3 bases, and 11 bases lay in between. This CDR3 has 14 residues. Germline assignment: CDR1 SGHTA and CDR2 FQGNSA.